This record concerns one T cell receptor (beta chain) sequence. The CDR3 loop spans 13 amino acids. The V end was cut by 6 bases, the J end by 2 bases, with 10 bases between. Germline CDR1 and CDR2: SGHTA and FQGTGA. The method was immunoSEQ multiplex PCR; TCRdb's version includes in-frame clones alone and lacks a portion of them. The sample records about 120,000 clones, around nine tenths being singletons. The data were obtained in a study of control samples from healthy donors and cancer patients. Sequenced sample: blood. The V and J genes are TRBV7-3 and TRBJ1-1; D possibly corresponds to TRBD1 (5 bases). This sequence was found in a woman aged 70 to 79 in good health. The CDR3 DNA reads as TGTGCCAGCAGAATAGACAGAAACACTGAAGCTTTCTTT. Translated: CASRIDRNTEAFF. Drawing the rest from reference TRBV7-3 and TRBJ1-1, the complete variable domain is GAGVSQTPSNKVTEKGKYVELRCDPISGHTALYWYRQSLGQGPEFLIYFQGTGAADDSGLPNDRFFAVRPEGSVSTLKIQRTERGDSAVYLCASRIDRNTEAFFGQGTRLTVV.